This T cell receptor beta chain comes out of a study of T cells expressing NK-cell markers. Study-level background: The TCR beta repertoires were obtained from sorted CD3+CD56+NKG2C+, CD3+CD56+NKG2C- and CD3+CD56-NKG2C+ T cells. Study-level points and caveats: The study found these clonotypes also leading the CD3+CD56-NKG2C+ fraction in a few donors. Of CD8+ T cells, roughly 1.0-7.5% belonged to dominant NKG2C+ clonotypes in five to seven donors. It was still unclear whether expanded NKG2C+ T cell clones were HCMV specific.

TCRdb re-called the 5' RACE reads; every CDR3 protein appears as one record, without DNA. This sample's clone table lists some 600,000 distinct CDR3 sequences. CDR1 and CDR2 from the germline V gene are SGHKS and YYEKEE (reference sequence). The length of the CDR3 is 15 residues. On this clonotype itself: Its antigen is undetermined.

This TCR was sampled from a man aged 18 to 29 in good health. The V call is TRBV5-5, the J call TRBJ2-2; TCRdb's D call, TRBD2, is unchecked because there is no DNA. Sequenced input: blood T cells: a sorted CD56 or NKG2C T cell subset, CD4+ or CD8+ T cells, or bulk PBMC T cells (not recorded which). The CDR3 loop is CASSFETRVTGELFF.